This is a list of T cell receptor beta chains from one sample in a study of T-cell reconstitution after alpha-beta-depleted transplantation in children. MiXCR, applied by TCRdb to the PCR reads, yields one record per CDR3 protein. The sample gives approximately 270,000 distinct CDR3 sequences, 20% to 30% of which show up once; 4% to 6% is in the top ten. The sequences come from PBMCs, mostly from graft donor cells, collected 360 days after TCRalphabeta/CD19-depleted stem cell transplant. The receptors shown here come from a female patient under 10 years old who had a stem cell transplant for congenital amegakaryocytic thrombocytopenia, so the T cells may come from the graft donor. The CDR3 runs from the conserved cysteine through the conserved F or W.

TRBV20-1 CSARGLAGIGELFF
TRBV29-1 CSAKSALDQPQHF
TRBV24-1 CATSDPGTSGVSSYNEQFF
TRBV7-6 CASSLRRTSGYEQYF
TRBV12-3/TRBV12-4 CASSARTSGGTDTQYF
TRBV10-3 CAISVTTEVPYNEQFF
TRBV7-9 CASSYITGRDEQYF
TRBV6-1 CASSSRDRGHGELFF
TRBV11-2 CASSLVAGNNEQFF
TRBV2 CASTLGSGLSYNEQFF
TRBV24-1 CATSDFRRSRGSGELFF
TRBV10-3 CAISGGTLYEQYF
TRBV20-1 CSARDPGGGLETQYF
TRBV9 CASSIGSSGNTIYF
TRBV9 CASSVGTPLEETQYF
TRBV20-1 CSAPTAQETQYF
TRBV4-1 CASSQVGSGMGELFF
TRBV11-2 CASSRPGTLVGEQFF
TRBV3-1 CASSQRLQGNEQFF
TRBV28 CASRLKDPQETQYF
TRBV10-3 CAIRSASSYEQYF
TRBV19 CASSSDRDTQYF
TRBV20-1 CSARDKAPRWDNEQFF
TRBV7-2 CASSLVTGPNEKLFF
TRBV7-8 CASSLDPVVSGTGELFF
TRBV28 CASSSLGQGPDTQYF
TRBV18 CASSPPASADTQYF
TRBV7-6 CASSLSPETQYF
TRBV4-1 CASSQLTDLYNSPLHF